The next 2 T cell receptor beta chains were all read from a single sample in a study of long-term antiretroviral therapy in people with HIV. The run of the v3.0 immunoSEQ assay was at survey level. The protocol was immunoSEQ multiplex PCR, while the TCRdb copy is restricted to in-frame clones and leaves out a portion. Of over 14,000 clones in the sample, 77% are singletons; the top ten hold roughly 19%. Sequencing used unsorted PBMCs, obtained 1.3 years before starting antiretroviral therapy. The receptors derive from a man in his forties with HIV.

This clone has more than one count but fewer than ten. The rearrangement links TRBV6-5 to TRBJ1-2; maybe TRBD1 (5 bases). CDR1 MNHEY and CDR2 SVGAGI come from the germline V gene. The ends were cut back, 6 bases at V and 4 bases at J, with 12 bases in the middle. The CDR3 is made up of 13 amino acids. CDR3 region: CASRPGLLYGYTF. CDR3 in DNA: TGTGCCAGCAGGCCGGGACTCCTCTATGGCTACACCTTC.

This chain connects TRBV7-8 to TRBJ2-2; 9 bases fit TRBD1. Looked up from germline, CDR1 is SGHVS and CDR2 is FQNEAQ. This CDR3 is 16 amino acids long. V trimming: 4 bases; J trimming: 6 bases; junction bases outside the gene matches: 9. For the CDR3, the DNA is TGTGCCAGCAGCTATCCCGGGACAGGGCTGGCCGGGGAGCTGTTTTTT. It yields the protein CASSYPGTGLAGELFF.